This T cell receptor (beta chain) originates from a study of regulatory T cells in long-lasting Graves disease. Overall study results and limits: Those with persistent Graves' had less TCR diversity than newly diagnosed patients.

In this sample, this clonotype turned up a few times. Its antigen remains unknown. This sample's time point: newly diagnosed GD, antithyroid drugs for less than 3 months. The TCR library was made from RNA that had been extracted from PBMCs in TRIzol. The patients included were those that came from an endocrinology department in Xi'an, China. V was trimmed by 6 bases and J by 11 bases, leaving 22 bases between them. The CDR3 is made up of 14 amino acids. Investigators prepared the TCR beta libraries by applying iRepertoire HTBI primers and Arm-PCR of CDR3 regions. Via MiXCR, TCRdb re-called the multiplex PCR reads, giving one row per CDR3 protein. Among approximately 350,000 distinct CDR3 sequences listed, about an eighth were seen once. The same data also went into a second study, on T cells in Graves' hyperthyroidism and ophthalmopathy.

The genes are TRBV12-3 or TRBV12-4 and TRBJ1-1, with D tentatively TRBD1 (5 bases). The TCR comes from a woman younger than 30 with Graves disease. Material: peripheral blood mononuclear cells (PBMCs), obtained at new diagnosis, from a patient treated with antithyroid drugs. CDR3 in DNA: TGTGCCAGCAGACACACCCAGGGCGGCCCGAGGGCTTTCTTT. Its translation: CASRHTQGGPRAFF.